This TCR beta chain was obtained from a study of cytomegalovirus exposure and HLA in healthy donors. CDR1 is SQVTM and CDR2 is ANQGSEA in the germline V gene. This CDR3 has 13 residues. Trimming pared 7 bases from V and 1 base from J, leaving 13 bases between. On this clone itself: This specimen includes other DNA sequences encoding the same CDR3.

60 Vbeta and 13 Jbeta primers were used in PCR. The method was immunoSEQ multiplex PCR; TCRdb's version includes in-frame clones alone and lacks a portion of them. There are 100,000 to 150,000 clones in the sample; less than 85% occur only once, and around 20% lies in the top ten. The sequence derives from a man younger than 35 in good health and CMV-seropositive. J is TRBJ1-1 and V is TRBV29-1; maybe TRBD1 (5 bases). The material sequenced was PBMCs. The CDR3 region is CSAGRQGNTEAFF. The CDR3 bases are TGCAGCGCCGGGCGGCAGGGGAACACTGAAGCTTTCTTT.